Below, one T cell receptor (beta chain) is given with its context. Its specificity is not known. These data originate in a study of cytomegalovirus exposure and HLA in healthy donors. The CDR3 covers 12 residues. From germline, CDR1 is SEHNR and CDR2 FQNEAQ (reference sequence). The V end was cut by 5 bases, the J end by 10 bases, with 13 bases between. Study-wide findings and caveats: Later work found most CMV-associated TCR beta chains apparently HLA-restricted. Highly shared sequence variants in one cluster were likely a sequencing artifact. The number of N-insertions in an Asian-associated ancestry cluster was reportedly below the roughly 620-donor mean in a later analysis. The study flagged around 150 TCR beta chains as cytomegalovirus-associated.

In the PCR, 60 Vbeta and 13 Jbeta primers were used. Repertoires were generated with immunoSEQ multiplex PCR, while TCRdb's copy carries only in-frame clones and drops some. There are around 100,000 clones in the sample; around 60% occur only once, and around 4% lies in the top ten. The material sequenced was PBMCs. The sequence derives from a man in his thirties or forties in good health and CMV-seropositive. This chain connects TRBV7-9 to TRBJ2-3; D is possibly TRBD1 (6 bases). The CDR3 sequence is CASSPQGEAQYF. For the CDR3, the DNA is TGTGCCAGCAGCCCACAGGGAGAGGCGCAGTATTTT.